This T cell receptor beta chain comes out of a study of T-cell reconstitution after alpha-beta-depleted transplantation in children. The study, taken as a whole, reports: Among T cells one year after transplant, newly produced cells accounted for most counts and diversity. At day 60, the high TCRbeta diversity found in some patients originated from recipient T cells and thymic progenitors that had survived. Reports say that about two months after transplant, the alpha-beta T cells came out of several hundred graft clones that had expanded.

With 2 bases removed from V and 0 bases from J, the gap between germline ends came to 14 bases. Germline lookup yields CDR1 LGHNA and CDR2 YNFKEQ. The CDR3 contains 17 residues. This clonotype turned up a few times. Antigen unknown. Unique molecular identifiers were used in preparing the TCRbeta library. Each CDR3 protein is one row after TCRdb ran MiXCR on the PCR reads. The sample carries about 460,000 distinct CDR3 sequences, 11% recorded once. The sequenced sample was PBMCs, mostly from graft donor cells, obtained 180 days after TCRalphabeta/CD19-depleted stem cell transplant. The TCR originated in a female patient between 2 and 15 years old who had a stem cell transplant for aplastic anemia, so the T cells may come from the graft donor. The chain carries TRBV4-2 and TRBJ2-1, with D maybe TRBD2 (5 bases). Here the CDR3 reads CASSQPSRVLSYNEQFF. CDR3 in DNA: TGTGCCAGCAGCCAACCTTCGCGGGTCCTCTCCTACAATGAGCAGTTCTTC.